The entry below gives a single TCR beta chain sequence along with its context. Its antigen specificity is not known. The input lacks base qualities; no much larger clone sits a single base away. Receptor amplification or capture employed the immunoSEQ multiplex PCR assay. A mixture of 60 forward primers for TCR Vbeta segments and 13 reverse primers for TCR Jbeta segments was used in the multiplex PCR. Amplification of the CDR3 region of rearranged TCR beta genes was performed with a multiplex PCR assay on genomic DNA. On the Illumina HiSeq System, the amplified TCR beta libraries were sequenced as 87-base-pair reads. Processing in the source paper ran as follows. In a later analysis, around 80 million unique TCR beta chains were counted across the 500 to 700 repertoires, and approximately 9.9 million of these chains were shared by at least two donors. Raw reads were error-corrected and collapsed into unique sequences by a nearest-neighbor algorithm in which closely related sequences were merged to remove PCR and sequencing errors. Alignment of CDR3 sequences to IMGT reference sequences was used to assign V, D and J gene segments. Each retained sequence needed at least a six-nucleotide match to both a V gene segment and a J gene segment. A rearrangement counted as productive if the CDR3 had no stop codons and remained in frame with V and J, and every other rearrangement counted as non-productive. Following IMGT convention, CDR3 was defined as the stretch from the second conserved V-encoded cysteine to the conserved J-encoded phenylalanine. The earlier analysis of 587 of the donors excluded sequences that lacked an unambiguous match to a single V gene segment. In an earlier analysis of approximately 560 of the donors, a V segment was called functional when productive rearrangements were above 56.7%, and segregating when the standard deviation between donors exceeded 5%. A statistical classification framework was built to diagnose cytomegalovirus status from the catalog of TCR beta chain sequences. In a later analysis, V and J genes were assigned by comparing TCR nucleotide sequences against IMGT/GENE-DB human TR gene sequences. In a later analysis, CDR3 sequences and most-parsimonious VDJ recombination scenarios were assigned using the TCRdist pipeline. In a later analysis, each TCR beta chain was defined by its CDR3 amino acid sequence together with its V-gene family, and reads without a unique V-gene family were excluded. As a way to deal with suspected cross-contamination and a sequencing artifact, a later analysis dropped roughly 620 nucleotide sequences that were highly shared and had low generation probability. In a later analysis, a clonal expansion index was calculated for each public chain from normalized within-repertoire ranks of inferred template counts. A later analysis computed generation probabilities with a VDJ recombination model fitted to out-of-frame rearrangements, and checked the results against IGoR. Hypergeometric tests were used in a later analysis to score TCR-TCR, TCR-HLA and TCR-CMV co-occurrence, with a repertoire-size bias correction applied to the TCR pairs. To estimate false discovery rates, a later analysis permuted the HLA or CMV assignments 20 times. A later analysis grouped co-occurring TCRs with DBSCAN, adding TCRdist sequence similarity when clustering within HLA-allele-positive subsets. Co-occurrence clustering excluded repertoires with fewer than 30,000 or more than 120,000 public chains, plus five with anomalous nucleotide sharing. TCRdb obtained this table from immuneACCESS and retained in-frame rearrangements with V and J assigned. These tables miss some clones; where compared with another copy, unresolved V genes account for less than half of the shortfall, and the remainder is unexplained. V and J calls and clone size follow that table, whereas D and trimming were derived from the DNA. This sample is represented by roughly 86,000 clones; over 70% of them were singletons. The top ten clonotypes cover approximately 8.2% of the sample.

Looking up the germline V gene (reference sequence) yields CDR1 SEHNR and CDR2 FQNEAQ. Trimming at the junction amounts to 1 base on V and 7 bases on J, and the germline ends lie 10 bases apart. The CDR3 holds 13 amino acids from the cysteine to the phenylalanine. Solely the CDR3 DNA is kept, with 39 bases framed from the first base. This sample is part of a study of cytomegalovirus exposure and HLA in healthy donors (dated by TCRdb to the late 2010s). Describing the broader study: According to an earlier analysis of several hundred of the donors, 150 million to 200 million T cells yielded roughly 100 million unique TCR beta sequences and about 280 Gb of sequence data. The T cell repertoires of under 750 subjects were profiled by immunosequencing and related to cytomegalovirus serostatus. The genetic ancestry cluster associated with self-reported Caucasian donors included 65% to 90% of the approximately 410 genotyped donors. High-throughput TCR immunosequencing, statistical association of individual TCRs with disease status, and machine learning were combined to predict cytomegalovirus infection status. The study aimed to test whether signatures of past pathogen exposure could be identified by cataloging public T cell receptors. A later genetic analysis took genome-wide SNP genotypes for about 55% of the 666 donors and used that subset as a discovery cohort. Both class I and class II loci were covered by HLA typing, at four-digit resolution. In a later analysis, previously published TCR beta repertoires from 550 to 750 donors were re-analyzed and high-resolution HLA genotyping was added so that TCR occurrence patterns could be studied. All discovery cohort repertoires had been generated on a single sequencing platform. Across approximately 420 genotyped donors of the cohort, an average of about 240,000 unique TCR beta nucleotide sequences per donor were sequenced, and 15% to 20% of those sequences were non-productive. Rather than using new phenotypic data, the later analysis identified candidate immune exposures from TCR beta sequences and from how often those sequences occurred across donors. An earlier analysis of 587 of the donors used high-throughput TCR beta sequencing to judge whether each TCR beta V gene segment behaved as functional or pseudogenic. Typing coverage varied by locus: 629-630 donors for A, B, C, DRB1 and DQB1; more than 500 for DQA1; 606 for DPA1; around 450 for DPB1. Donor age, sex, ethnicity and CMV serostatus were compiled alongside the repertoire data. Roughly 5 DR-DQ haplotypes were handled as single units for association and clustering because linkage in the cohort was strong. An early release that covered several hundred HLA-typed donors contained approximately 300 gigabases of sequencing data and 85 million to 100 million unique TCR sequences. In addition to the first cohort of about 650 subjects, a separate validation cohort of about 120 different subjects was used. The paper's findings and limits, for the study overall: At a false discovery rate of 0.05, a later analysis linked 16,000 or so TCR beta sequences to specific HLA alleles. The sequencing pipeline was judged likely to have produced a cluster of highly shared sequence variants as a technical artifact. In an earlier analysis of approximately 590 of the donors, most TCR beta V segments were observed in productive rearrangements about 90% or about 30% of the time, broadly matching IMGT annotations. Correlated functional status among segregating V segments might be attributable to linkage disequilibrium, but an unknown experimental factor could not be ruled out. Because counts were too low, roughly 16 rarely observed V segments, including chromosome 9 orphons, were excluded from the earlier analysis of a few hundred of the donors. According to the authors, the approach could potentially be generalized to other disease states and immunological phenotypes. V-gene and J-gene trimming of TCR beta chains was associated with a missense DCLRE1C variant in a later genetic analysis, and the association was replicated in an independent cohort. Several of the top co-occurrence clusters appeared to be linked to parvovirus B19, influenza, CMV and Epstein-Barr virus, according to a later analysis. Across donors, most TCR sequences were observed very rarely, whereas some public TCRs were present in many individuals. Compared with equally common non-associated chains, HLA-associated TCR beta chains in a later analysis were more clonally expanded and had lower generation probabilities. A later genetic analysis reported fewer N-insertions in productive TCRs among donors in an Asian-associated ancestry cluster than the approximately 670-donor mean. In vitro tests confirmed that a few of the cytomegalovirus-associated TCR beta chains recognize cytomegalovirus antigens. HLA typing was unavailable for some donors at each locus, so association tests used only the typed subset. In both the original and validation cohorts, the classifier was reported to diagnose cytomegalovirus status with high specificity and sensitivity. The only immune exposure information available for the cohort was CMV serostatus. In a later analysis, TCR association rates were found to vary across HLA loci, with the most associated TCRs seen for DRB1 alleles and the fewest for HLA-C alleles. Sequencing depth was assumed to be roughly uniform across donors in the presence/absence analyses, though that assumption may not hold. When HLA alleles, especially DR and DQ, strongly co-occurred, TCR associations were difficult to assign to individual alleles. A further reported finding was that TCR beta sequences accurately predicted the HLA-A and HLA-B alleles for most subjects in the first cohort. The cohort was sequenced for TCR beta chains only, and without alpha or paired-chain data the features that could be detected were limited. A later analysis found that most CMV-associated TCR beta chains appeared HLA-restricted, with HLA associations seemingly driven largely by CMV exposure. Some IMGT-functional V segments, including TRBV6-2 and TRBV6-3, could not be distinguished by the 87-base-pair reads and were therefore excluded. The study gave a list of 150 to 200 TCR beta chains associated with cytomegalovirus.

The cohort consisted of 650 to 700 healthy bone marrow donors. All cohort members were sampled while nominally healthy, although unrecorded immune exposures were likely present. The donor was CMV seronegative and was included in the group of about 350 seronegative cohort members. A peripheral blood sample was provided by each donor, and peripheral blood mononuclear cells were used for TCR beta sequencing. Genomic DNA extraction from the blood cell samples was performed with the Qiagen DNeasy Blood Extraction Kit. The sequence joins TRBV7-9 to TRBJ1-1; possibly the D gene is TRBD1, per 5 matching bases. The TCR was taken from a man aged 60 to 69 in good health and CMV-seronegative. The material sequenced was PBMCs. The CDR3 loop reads CASSLGAGNEAFF. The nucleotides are TGTGCCAGCAGCTTAGGGGCAGGGAATGAAGCTTTCTTT.